The subject of this entry is one T cell receptor beta chain. The antigen remains undetermined. This sample is part of a study of vaccination effects on CD4 cells after COVID-19. General study points: Substantial clonal contraction characterized both infection- and vaccine-induced clones late after vaccination. There was only 1 of 255 vaccine-induced clones in healthy vaccinees that cross-reacted with common cold coronaviruses.

TCRdb keeps only in-frame clones here, not all; method: immunoSEQ multiplex PCR. The sample has more than 20,000 clones; roughly three quarters are singletons. Antigen-specific CD4+ T cells were expanded with viral peptide pools in the ViraFEST assay before sequencing. Following 10 days of culture, CD4+ T cells were isolated. Nobody among the vaccine recipients had prior SARS-CoV-2 infection (nucleocapsid antibodies were negative). The CDR3 has 13 amino acids. V dropped 4 bases and J dropped 7 bases, with 13 bases sitting between them. Germline V lookup: CDR1 SNHLY, CDR2 FYNNEI. This receptor was obtained from a human donor who received a COVID-19 vaccine. The chain joins TRBV2 to TRBJ1-2; D call uncertain. The source material was CD4+ T cells from PBMCs cultured with HCoV-NL63 spike peptides, sampled before COVID-19 vaccination. CDR3 sequence reads: CASSGWIEGGYTF. The CDR3 coding sequence is TGTGCCAGCAGTGGATGGATCGAGGGTGGCTACACCTTC.